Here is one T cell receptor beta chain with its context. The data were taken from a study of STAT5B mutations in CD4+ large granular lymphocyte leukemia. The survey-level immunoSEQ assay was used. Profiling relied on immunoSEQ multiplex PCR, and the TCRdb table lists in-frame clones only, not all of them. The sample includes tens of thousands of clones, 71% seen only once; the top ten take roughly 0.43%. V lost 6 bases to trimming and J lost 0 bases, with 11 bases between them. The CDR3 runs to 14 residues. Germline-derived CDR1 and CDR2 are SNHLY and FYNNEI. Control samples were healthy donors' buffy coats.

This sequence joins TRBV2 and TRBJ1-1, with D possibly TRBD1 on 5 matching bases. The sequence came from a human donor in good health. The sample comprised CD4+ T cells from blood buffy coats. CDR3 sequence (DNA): TGTGCCAGCAGATTGTCGGGGGTGAACACTGAAGCTTTCTTT. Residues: CASRLSGVNTEAFF.